This T cell receptor (beta chain) was recorded in a study of T-cell memory formation after mild COVID-19. The study's findings and limits: Shrinking CD4+ clones were chiefly CM and EM; CD8+ ones were chiefly EMRA.

This clonotype showed up many times. Its target is unknown. Germline V CDR1 and CDR2: ENHRY, SYGVKD. The length of the CDR3 is 14 residues. V was pared by 3 bases and J by 2 bases, with 11 bases between. In TCRdb, the 5' RACE reads were re-called with MiXCR into one record per CDR3 protein. The profile shows about 14,000 distinct CDR3 sequences, about 20% of them singletons. Sample: PBMCs or a T cell subset sorted from them (not recorded which). The chain joins TRBV10-3 to TRBJ2-7; maybe TRBD1 (6 bases). This receptor was taken from an adult woman who had mild COVID-19 (a few samples of this study predate the infection). Cell type and time point are not known. The CDR3 DNA follows: TGTGCCATCAGTGACGGGACAAGAACCTACGAGCAGTACTTC. This sequence encodes CAISDGTRTYEQYF.